This TCR beta chain is drawn from a study of blood T cell repertoires in COVID-19. Some clones are missing from TCRdb's copy, which holds only in-frame ones; the method was immunoSEQ multiplex PCR. The repertoire holds around 260,000 clones, with around 90% as singletons. CDR1 MDHEN and CDR2 SYDVKM come from the germline V gene. The CDR3 length is 13 residues. With 2 bases removed from V and 6 bases from J, the gap between germline ends came to 10 bases. Sequencing was performed on PBMCs or T cells enriched from blood (not recorded which). The sequence was obtained from a woman aged 25 to 39 who had recovered from COVID-19. This chain uses TRBV28 with TRBJ1-2; tentatively, D is TRBD1 (5 bases). This CDR3 reads CASSLGGFDGYTF. CDR3 DNA sequence: TGTGCCAGCAGTTTAGGGGGGTTCGATGGCTACACCTTC.